These 13 T cell receptor beta chains came from one sample sequenced in a study of response to subunit inactivated influenza vaccine. TCRdb itself ran the RT-PCR reads through MiXCR, one entry per CDR3 protein. The sample records 550,000 to 800,000 distinct CDR3 sequences, approximately 14% being singletons. The input for sequencing was PBMCs from blood, taken around 14 days before vaccination. These receptors came from a man between 50 and 59 years old who received an inactivated influenza vaccine.

This chain connects TRBV15 to TRBJ2-7; D may be TRBD1 or TRBD2 (5 bases each). The CDR3 runs to 16 residues. Per the germline V gene, CDR1 is LNHNV and CDR2 is YYDKDF (reference sequence). The V gene lost 0 bases and the J gene lost 4 bases, with 16 bases spanning the gap. The CDR3 coding sequence is TGTGCCACCAGCAGAGATTATAGAGGGGTCGGGTACGAGCAGTACTTC. Translation: CATSRDYRGVGYEQYF. The whole variable domain, filled in from reference TRBV15 and TRBJ2-7, reads DAMVIQNPRYQVTQFGKPVTLSCSQTLNHNVMYWYQQKSSQAPKLLFHYYDKDFNNEADTPDNFQSRRPNTSFCFLDIRSPGLGDTAMYLCATSRDYRGVGYEQYFGPGTRLTVT.

The chain has TRBV4-1 and TRBJ2-7, with 8 nucleotides matching TRBD2. The CDR3 has 16 amino acids. Germline trimming cut 1 base from V and 3 bases from J; bases unmatched to any gene: 8. CDR1 and CDR2 from the germline V gene are MGHRA and YSYEKL. The CDR3 spells CASSQASSGLYYEQYF. The DNA for the CDR3 is TGCGCCAGCAGCCAAGCGTCTAGCGGGCTATACTACGAGCAGTACTTC.

The V and J genes are TRBV20-1 and TRBJ1-2; D possibly corresponds to TRBD1 (5 bases). The V end was cut by 3 bases, the J end by 2 bases, with 7 bases between. CDR1 and CDR2 (germline): DFQATT, SNEGSKA (reference sequence). This CDR3 comprises 12 residues. CDR3 sequence (DNA): TGCAGTGCTAGGGCAGGGAACTATGGCTACACCTTC. Its translation is CSARAGNYGYTF.

The CDR3 reads CASSLTRLASDNEQFF. CDR3 coding DNA: TGTGCCAGCAGCTTGACCAGACTAGCGTCTGACAATGAGCAGTTCTTC. The chain uses TRBV5-6 and TRBJ2-1; 8 bases fit TRBD2. Germline V gene data show CDR1 as SGHDT and CDR2 as YYEEEE. Trimming at V came to 1 base and at J to 5 bases, leaving 8 bases not matched to a gene. The CDR3 length is 16 residues.

This clonotype was counted between two and nine times. The V gene is TRBV27, the J gene TRBJ2-5; TRBD2 aligns across 10 bases. V dropped 5 bases and J dropped 5; count of bases not matched to a gene: 8. Germline V lookup: CDR1 MNHEY, CDR2 SMNVEV (reference sequence). The CDR3 is 15 residues long. CDR3 residues: CASSRKRGGRETQYF. DNA of the CDR3: TGTGCCAGCAGTAGAAAGCGGGGGGGCCGGGAGACCCAGTACTTC.

This clonotype was seen only a few times. The junction departs from germline at one end; a sequencing error may be responsible. The gene calls are TRBV28 and TRBJ2-3; D gene ambiguous. Germline V gives CDR1 MDHEN, CDR2 SYDVKM. This CDR3 is built from 14 residues. The CDR3 is CASTLFPSTDTQYF. The CDR3, as DNA: TGTGCCAGCACTTTATTTCCGAGCACAGATACGCAGTATTTT.

This clonotype was recorded many times. The rearrangement uses TRBV29-1 and TRBJ2-7, with TRBD1 matching over 7 bases. This CDR3 has 14 amino acids. The V gene end was trimmed by 6 bases and the J gene end by 2 bases; junction bases not matched to a gene: 10. The germline V gene has CDR1 SQVTM and CDR2 ANQGSEA. CDR3 sequence reads: CSVLIEQGPYEQYF. The CDR3 DNA follows: TGCAGCGTACTTATCGAACAGGGGCCCTACGAGCAGTACTTC.

The chain carries TRBV20-1 and TRBJ2-1, with D unresolved. Trimming removed 0 bases from V and 9 bases from J, with 6 bases in between. The CDR3 consists of 11 residues. Germline CDR1 and CDR2: DFQATT and SNEGSKA (reference sequence). CDR3: CSARDYPEQFF. CDR3 coding DNA: TGCAGTGCTAGAGACTACCCTGAGCAGTTCTTC.

V and J are TRBV10-3 and TRBJ2-7, with TRBD2 as a possible D gene (6 bases). V was pared by 4 bases and J by 6 bases, with 16 bases between. This CDR3 contains 14 residues. The germline gives CDR1 ENHRY, CDR2 SYGVKD. This CDR3 is CAISGRDGGGEQYF. Written as DNA, the CDR3 is TGTGCCATCAGTGGGAGGGACGGGGGTGGCGAGCAGTACTTC.

The V gene is TRBV24-1, the J gene TRBJ2-3; D might be TRBD1 (5 bases). The germline V gene encodes CDR1 KGHDR and CDR2 SFDVKD. This CDR3 has 18 amino acids. The V and J ends lost 2 bases and 2 bases respectively, with 19 bases between them. The CDR3 spells CATSDSHDPDSITDTQYF. CDR3 DNA sequence: TGTGCCACCAGTGATTCGCACGACCCAGACAGTATCACAGATACGCAGTATTTT.

The chain joins TRBV20-1 to TRBJ1-5, with 8 nucleotides matching TRBD1. J was trimmed by 7 bases and V by 3 bases; bases with no gene match: 5. There are 13 residues in the CDR3. Germline values: CDR1 DFQATT, CDR2 SNEGSKA (reference sequence). CDR3 bases: TGCAGTGCTAGGGGACAGGAGTACCAGCCCCAGCATTTT. Its protein product is CSARGQEYQPQHF.

The chain recombines TRBV7-9 with TRBJ2-1; no clear D. The V gene lost 1 base and the J gene lost 5 bases, with 9 bases spanning the gap. In germline, CDR1 is SEHNR, CDR2 FQNEAQ (reference sequence). This CDR3 is 14 amino acids long. CDR3 in amino acids: CASSLVGPNNEQFF. The CDR3 nucleotides read TGTGCCAGCAGCTTAGTAGGGCCCAACAATGAGCAGTTCTTC.

There are many counts of this clonotype. J is TRBJ2-1 and V is TRBV30; no clear D gene. Germline CDR1 GTSNPN, CDR2 SVGIG (reference sequence). The CDR3 sequence is 11 residues long. V was cut by 4 bases and J by 4 bases, with 5 bases left in between. CDR3 sequence reads: CAWKKYNEQFF. In nucleotides, the CDR3 is TGTGCCTGGAAAAAATACAATGAGCAGTTCTTC.